One and the same sample provided the 15 T cell receptor beta chains below, sequenced in a study of blood T cell repertoires in COVID-19 (dated by TCRdb to about 2020). The protocol used for the library was the immunoSEQ multiplex PCR assay. Drawn from immuneACCESS, this table holds only the in-frame rearrangements with V and J called that TCRdb kept. Clones are partly lost; checked studies trace under half to an unresolved V gene and leave the rest unexplained. The sample table holds approximately 110,000 clones, of which around 80% were seen once. The top ten constitute roughly 4.7% of the sample. Material: peripheral blood. The receptors originated from a human donor in a cohort sampled during active or convalescent COVID-19.

This chain uses TRBV10-3 with TRBJ1-1; perhaps TRBD1 as D (6 bases). The V gene's germline CDR1 is ENHRY and CDR2 SYGVKD. V was trimmed by 3 bases and J by 6 bases, leaving 17 bases between them. There are 15 residues in the CDR3. CDR3 protein: CAISERQAGVAEAFF. The CDR3 DNA follows: TGTGCCATCAGTGAACGACAGGCGGGGGTAGCTGAAGCTTTCTTT.

The table lists this clone with a few counts. The J gene is TRBJ2-4, the V gene TRBV27; perhaps TRBD1 as D (5 bases). This CDR3 has 18 residues. V lost 6 bases to trimming and J lost 0 bases, with 21 bases between them. Germline V lookup: CDR1 MNHEY, CDR2 SMNVEV (reference sequence). CDR3 DNA sequence: TGTGCCAGCAGAAGGGGCAGCATTCGCCTACTAGCCAAAAACATTCAGTACTTC. Translation gives CASRRGSIRLLAKNIQYF.

On this clone: Additional DNA sequences in this sample encode the identical CDR3. This chain uses TRBV18 with TRBJ1-5; D not resolved. The CDR3 is made up of 13 amino acids. Trimming stripped 6 bases from V and 2 bases from J, with 8 bases between. Germline CDR1 and CDR2: KGHSH and LQKENI. The CDR3 region has the DNA TGTGCCAGCTCGCCAGGAGGCAATCAGCCCCAGCATTTT. Its translation: CASSPGGNQPQHF.

This chain uses TRBV27 with TRBJ1-5, with a weak D call TRBD1 (6 bases). V was shortened by 3 bases and J by 4 bases, with 10 bases between the two germline ends. Germline loops: CDR1 MNHEY, CDR2 SMNVEV (reference sequence). The CDR3 is 14 amino acids. The CDR3 coding sequence is TGTGCCAGCAGTTTGGACAGCGCTAATCAGCCCCAGCATTTT. This encodes CASSLDSANQPQHF.

This chain's CDR3 is CASSLGYRVGPGTQYF. Here the CDR3 DNA reads TGTGCCAGCAGCCTGGGCTATAGAGTTGGACCGGGGACGCAGTATTTT. The V call is TRBV5-4, the J call TRBJ2-3; a possible D gene is TRBD2 (5 bases). Trimming cost V 4 bases and J 9 bases, with 24 bases left between them. From germline, CDR1 is SGHNT and CDR2 YYREEE (reference sequence). There are 16 residues in the CDR3.

This chain uses TRBV5-4 with TRBJ2-5; no reliable D call. Germline V gives CDR1 SGHNT, CDR2 YYREEE (reference sequence). V lost 0 bases and J 5 bases, leaving 14 bases between the germline ends. This CDR3 region has 15 residues. The CDR3 protein is CASSLVGRLVETQYF. In nucleotides, the CDR3 is TGTGCCAGCAGCTTGGTTGGTCGGCTAGTGGAGACCCAGTACTTC.

In nucleotides, the CDR3 is TGCAGCGCCGAAGGGCTTACTAGTAAGATCAATGAGCAGTTCTTC. This codes for CSAEGLTSKINEQFF. This rearrangement joins TRBV29-1 to TRBJ2-1, with a tentative D call TRBD2 (5 bases). Germline CDR1 SQVTM, CDR2 ANQGSEA. The CDR3 loop spans 15 amino acids. V was cut by 7 bases and J by 6 bases, with 22 bases left in between.

In this sample, this clone turned up a few times. V is TRBV7-6 and J is TRBJ1-2; D is possibly TRBD1 (5 bases). Germline CDR1 and CDR2: SGHVS and FNYEAQ. V was cut by 0 bases and J by 7 bases, with 9 bases left in between. This CDR3 has 13 amino acids. The CDR3 loop reads CASSLAPQGGYTF. CDR3 DNA: TGTGCCAGCAGCTTAGCTCCCCAGGGTGGCTACACCTTC.

This clone appeared a single time. The gene calls are TRBV5-6 and TRBJ1-2; D is possibly TRBD1 (6 bases). Germline V gene lookup returns CDR1 SGHDT and CDR2 YYEEEE. V gave up 5 bases and J gave up 6 bases, with 23 bases separating them. The CDR3 extends over 16 amino acids. The CDR3 DNA reads as TGTGCCAGCAGACCATTGGCGGGGGCGTGGGTCGATGGCTACACCTTC. The encoded protein is CASRPLAGAWVDGYTF.

CDR3 sequence: CASSSGLGRGNEQFF. DNA of the CDR3: TGTGCCAGCAGCTCGGGGCTGGGGCGGGGCAATGAGCAGTTCTTC. This sequence joins TRBV25-1 and TRBJ2-1; D is perhaps TRBD2 (6 bases). The CDR3 loop spans 15 amino acids. V was clipped by 6 bases and J by 6 bases, with 18 bases between them. Germline loops: CDR1 MGHDK, CDR2 SYGVNS.

The gene calls are TRBV27 and TRBJ1-5; D is ambiguous. Trimming left V 5 bases short and J 4 bases short, with 15 bases between. The CDR3 covers 15 residues. Germline lookup yields CDR1 MNHEY and CDR2 SMNVEV (reference sequence). The CDR3 sequence is CASSPTPDGNQPQHF. The CDR3 DNA sequence: TGTGCCAGCAGTCCCACACCCGACGGGAATCAGCCCCAGCATTTT.

V usage is TRBV29-1 and J usage is TRBJ2-5; TRBD1 matches 7 bases. The CDR3 runs 14 residues. The V and J ends lost 3 bases and 7 bases, in that order; junction bases with no gene match: 11. Germline V lookup: CDR1 SQVTM, CDR2 ANQGSEA. The CDR3 region has the DNA TGCAGCGTTGAGAAAGCAGGGGGTTCCGGGACCCAGTACTTC. Translated: CSVEKAGGSGTQYF. The complete variable domain, with remaining parts taken from reference TRBV29-1 and TRBJ2-5, reads SAVISQKPSRDICQRGTSLTIQCQVDSQVTMMFWYRQQPGQSLTLIATANQGSEATYESGFVIDKFPISRPNLTFSTLTVSNMSPEDSSIYLCSVEKAGGSGTQYFGPGTRLLVL.

The chain couples TRBV28 to TRBJ2-1; 10 bases align to TRBD2. The CDR3 sequence is 14 residues long. Trimming cost V 5 bases and J 8 bases; bases outside gene matches: 6. Per germline, CDR1 MDHEN and CDR2 SYDVKM. DNA of the CDR3: TGTGCCAGCAGTACCACTAGCGGGAAATATGAGCAGTTCTTC. Its translation: CASSTTSGKYEQFF.

The rearrangement joins TRBV14 to TRBJ1-2; D might be TRBD1 (6 bases). Trimming cost V 1 base and J 8 bases, with 11 bases left between them. The CDR3 covers 13 residues. Germline values: CDR1 SGHDN, CDR2 FVKESK. The CDR3 nucleotides read TGTGCCAGCAGCCAAGTCGGGGGGGCCGGCTACACCTTC. Translating gives CASSQVGGAGYTF. Supplemented by reference TRBV14 and TRBJ1-2, the full variable domain reads EAGVTQFPSHSVIEKGQTVTLRCDPISGHDNLYWYRRVMGKEIKFLLHFVKESKQDESGMPNNRFLAERTGGTYSTLKVQPAELEDSGVYFCASSQVGGAGYTFGSGTRLTVV.

The rearrangement joins TRBV7-2 to TRBJ2-7, with 12 bases matching TRBD1. This CDR3 is built from 22 residues. The trim removed 0 bases at V and 0 bases at J, leaving 18 bases unmatched. In germline, CDR1 is SGHTA, CDR2 FQGNSA. CDR3 in DNA: TGTGCCAGCAGCTTAGCGTCGCGTTACGGGACAGGGGGCGGAATTAGCTCCTACGAGCAGTACTTC. It codes for CASSLASRYGTGGGISSYEQYF.